Listed below are T cell receptor beta chains from one sample, sequenced in a study of technical replicates of blood from a handful of donors. Produced via immunoSEQ multiplex PCR; TCRdb's table is partial and in-frame only. The table has 65,000 to 95,000 clones, around 94% seen once. Sequencing used T cells isolated from PBMCs. The receptors shown here come from a human donor in good health. The CDR3 runs from the conserved cysteine through the conserved F or W. Each record gives: clone size, D gene, J gene, V gene, CDR3 protein, CDR3 DNA. The D gene is left open where the match is weak. Size is stated for part of the rows, as once, few or many counts, or as a class when the clone is expanded.

>NA|NA|TRBJ1-2|TRBV6-5
CASSYDRSYGYTF
TGTGCCAGCAGTTACGACAGGTCCTATGGCTACACCTTC
>NA|TRBD1|TRBJ1-5|TRBV6-5
CASSSGQGRSPQHF
TGTGCCAGCAGTTCTGGACAGGGTCGGTCGCCCCAGCATTTT
>NA|NA|TRBJ1-3|TRBV12-2
CASRGDYPGNTIYF
TGTGCAAGTCGGGGGGACTATCCTGGAAACACCATATATTTT
>NA|NA|TRBJ1-1|TRBV28
CASRLVSARATEAFF
TGTGCCAGCAGGCTTGTGAGTGCGAGGGCCACTGAAGCTTTCTTT
>NA|TRBD2|TRBJ2-4|TRBV30
CAWDVGLAGPQYF
TGTGCCTGGGACGTCGGACTAGCGGGGCCACAGTACTTC
>NA|NA|TRBJ2-1|TRBV6-5
CASSPMTHENEQFF
TGTGCCAGCAGTCCTATGACACATGAGAATGAGCAGTTCTTC
>NA|TRBD2|TRBJ2-1|TRBV15
CATSPEASGRWEQFF
TGTGCCACCAGCCCCGAAGCTAGCGGGAGATGGGAGCAGTTCTTC
>NA|TRBD2|TRBJ2-3|TRBV6-5
CASRPLAGGADTQYF
TGTGCCAGCAGACCTCTAGCGGGAGGGGCGGATACGCAGTATTTT
>once|NA|TRBJ1-2|TRBV19
CASRPPVHAYGYTF
TGTGCCAGTAGACCTCCGGTGCACGCCTATGGCTACACCTTC
>NA|NA|TRBJ2-5|TRBV5-1
CASKGTTQETQYF
TGCGCCAGCAAGGGGACAACTCAAGAGACCCAGTACTTC
>NA|TRBD2|TRBJ2-7|TRBV5-1
CASSPRVASGSLEQYF
TGCGCCAGCAGCCCCCGCGTCGCTAGCGGGAGTCTCGAGCAGTACTTC
>NA|NA|TRBJ2-7|TRBV6-5
CASSLTSYEQYF
TGTGCCAGCAGTCTAACTTCCTACGAGCAGTACTTC
>NA|NA|TRBJ2-2|TRBV2
CARSVGQGSTGELFF
TGTGCCAGGAGTGTTGGCCAGGGTAGCACCGGGGAGCTGTTTTTT
>NA|NA|TRBJ1-1|TRBV28
CASSLDAGAGTEAFF
TGTGCCAGCAGTTTAGACGCGGGGGCAGGCACTGAAGCTTTCTTT
>NA|TRBD1|TRBJ1-1|TRBV7-9
CASSPGQGHTEAFF
TGTGCCAGCAGCCCGGGACAGGGTCACACTGAAGCTTTCTTT
>NA|NA|TRBJ2-5|TRBV5-6
CASSFTEEETQYF
TGTGCCAGCAGCTTCACCGAGGAAGAGACCCAGTACTTC
>NA|NA|TRBJ1-2|TRBV2
CASSEAMPATLRDYGYTF
TGTGCCAGCAGTGAAGCGATGCCCGCGACACTTCGAGACTATGGCTACACCTTC
>NA|TRBD1|TRBJ2-7|TRBV27
CASSLGRGEQYF
TGTGCCAGCAGTTTAGGCAGGGGGGAGCAGTACTTC
>NA|NA|TRBJ2-7|TRBV4-2
CASSQRDSYEQYF
TGTGCCAGCAGCCAGCGGGATTCCTACGAGCAGTACTTC
>NA|NA|TRBJ2-3|TRBV4-3
CASSQDLEGSGTDTQYF
TGCGCCAGCAGCCAAGATTTGGAGGGGTCGGGCACAGATACGCAGTATTTT
>NA|TRBD1|TRBJ2-1|TRBV4-1
CASSQDLGQGTYNEQFF
TGCGCCAGCAGCCAAGATCTAGGACAGGGAACCTACAATGAGCAGTTCTTC
>NA|TRBD2|TRBJ2-7|TRBV15
CATSVGLASYEQYF
TGTGCCACCAGCGTGGGACTAGCCTCCTACGAGCAGTACTTC
>once|NA|TRBJ1-2|TRBV19
CASSVGEGDGYTF
TGTGCCAGTAGCGTGGGCGAGGGCGATGGCTACACCTTC
>few|TRBD2|TRBJ2-1|TRBV5-1
CASSSGTSGTVEQFF
TGCGCCAGCAGCTCCGGGACTAGCGGGACGGTTGAGCAGTTCTTC
>NA|NA|TRBJ1-1|TRBV27
CASSLFPQGGTEAFF
TGTGCCAGCAGTTTATTTCCGCAGGGTGGGACTGAAGCTTTCTTT
>NA|NA|TRBJ1-2|TRBV9
CASSELDTNYGYTF
TGTGCCAGCAGCGAATTAGACACTAACTATGGCTACACCTTC
>NA|TRBD1|TRBJ1-2|TRBV7-9
CASSDRDRGYGYTF
TGTGCCAGCAGCGACCGGGACAGGGGCTATGGCTACACCTTC
>NA|NA|TRBJ2-7|TRBV10-1
CASSESIGLAYEQYF
TGCGCCAGCAGTGAGTCGATCGGGTTGGCATACGAGCAGTACTTC
>NA|TRBD2|TRBJ2-1|TRBV30
CAWSVVAGDRFF
TGTGCCTGGAGTGTGGTAGCGGGAGATCGGTTCTTC
>NA|TRBD1|TRBJ1-5|TRBV7-9
CASSPMDRVDQPQHF
TGTGCCAGCAGCCCTATGGACAGGGTTGATCAGCCCCAGCATTTT
>NA|TRBD2|TRBJ2-7|TRBV6-6
CASSYTGGLHEQYF
TGTGCCAGCAGTTACACGGGAGGGTTACACGAGCAGTACTTC
>NA|NA|TRBJ2-5|TRBV30
CAWSALGQGETQYF
TGTGCCTGGAGTGCCCTGGGGCAGGGGGAGACCCAGTACTTC
>NA|TRBD2|TRBJ2-4|TRBV7-2
CASSPSAGVGENIQYF
TGTGCCAGCAGCCCCTCAGCGGGAGTAGGGGAAAACATTCAGTACTTC
>NA|NA|TRBJ1-1|TRBV20-1
CSATIFTEAFF
TGCAGTGCTACCATTTTCACTGAAGCTTTCTTT
>NA|TRBD2|TRBJ2-1|TRBV6-5
CASSYRTSGGNEQFF
TGTGCCAGCAGTTACAGAACTAGCGGGGGCAATGAGCAGTTCTTC
>NA|NA|TRBJ1-1|TRBV28
CASRPGLSSSHTEAFF
TGTGCCTCCCGCCCGGGTCTTTCCAGCTCGCACACTGAAGCTTTCTTT
>NA|NA|TRBJ2-5|TRBV27
CASSPFQGLRQETQYF
TGTGCCAGCAGCCCATTCCAGGGACTTAGACAAGAGACCCAGTACTTC
>NA|NA|TRBJ1-5|TRBV30
CAWTPGSRVSNQPQHF
TGTGCCTGGACCCCTGGATCCCGGGTGAGCAATCAGCCCCAGCATTTT
>NA|NA|TRBJ2-1|TRBV4-3
CASSQVGRLYNEQFF
TGCGCCAGCAGCCAAGTAGGTAGACTCTACAATGAGCAGTTCTTC
>NA|NA|TRBJ1-1|TRBV7-3
CASSLSGFTEAFF
TGTGCCAGCAGTCTCTCAGGCTTCACTGAAGCTTTCTTT
>NA|TRBD1|TRBJ1-2|TRBV9
CASSVAQGAIYGYTF
TGTGCCAGCAGCGTAGCTCAGGGGGCAATCTATGGCTACACCTTC
>NA|TRBD1|TRBJ2-7|TRBV5-6
CASSSPRGSDEQYF
TGTGCCAGCAGCTCCCCCAGGGGGAGCGACGAGCAGTACTTC
>NA|NA|TRBJ2-3|TRBV9
CASSVAVGGGDTQYF
TGTGCCAGCAGCGTAGCTGTGGGAGGGGGAGATACGCAGTATTTT
>NA|TRBD2|TRBJ2-1|TRBV4-1
CASSTRLAGGSSYNEQFF
TGCGCCAGCAGCACCCGGCTAGCGGGAGGGAGCTCCTACAATGAGCAGTTCTTC
>once|TRBD1|TRBJ2-1|TRBV5-1
CASSLGTGEIEQFF
TGCGCCAGCAGCTTGGGGACAGGGGAGATTGAGCAGTTCTTC
>NA|TRBD1|TRBJ2-7|TRBV7-3
CASSSLDRREQYF
TGTGCCAGCAGCTCCCTGGACAGGCGCGAGCAGTACTTC
>NA|TRBD1|TRBJ2-3|TRBV28
CASSPRTGFTDTQYF
TGTGCCAGCAGTCCCCGGACAGGCTTCACAGATACGCAGTATTTT
>NA|NA|TRBJ1-1|TRBV19
CASRPNLQGFTEAFF
TGTGCCAGTAGACCAAACCTACAGGGCTTCACTGAAGCTTTCTTT
>NA|TRBD1|TRBJ1-3|TRBV5-4
CASSTGTGLGNTIYF
TGTGCCAGCAGCACCGGGACAGGGCTCGGAAACACCATATATTTT